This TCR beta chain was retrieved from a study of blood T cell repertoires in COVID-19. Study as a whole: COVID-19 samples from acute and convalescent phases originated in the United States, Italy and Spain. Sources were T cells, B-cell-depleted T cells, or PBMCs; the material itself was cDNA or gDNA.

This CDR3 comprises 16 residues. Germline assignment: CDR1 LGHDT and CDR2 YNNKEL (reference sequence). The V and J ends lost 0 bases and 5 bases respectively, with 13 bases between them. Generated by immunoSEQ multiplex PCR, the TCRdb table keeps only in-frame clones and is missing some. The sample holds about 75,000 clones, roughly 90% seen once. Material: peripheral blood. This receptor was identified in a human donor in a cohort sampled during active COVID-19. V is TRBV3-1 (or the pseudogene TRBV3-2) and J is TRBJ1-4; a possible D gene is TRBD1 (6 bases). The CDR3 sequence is CASSQEGSGVNEKLFF. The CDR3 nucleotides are TGTGCCAGCAGCCAAGAAGGGTCAGGGGTGAATGAAAAACTGTTTTTT.